This T cell receptor (beta chain) was captured in a study of cytomegalovirus exposure and HLA in healthy donors. Looking at the study overall: Researchers found that about 84% of under 450 genotyped donors fell within the Caucasian-associated ancestry cluster.

Whole-study findings and limits: TCR association rates varied by HLA locus in a later analysis, with DRB1 highest and HLA-C lowest. Presence/absence analyses rested on an assumption that sequencing depth was roughly uniform across donors.

V shed 4 bases, J shed 8 bases, and the junction held 14 bases outside the gene matches. The CDR3 is made up of 16 amino acids. Germline V gives CDR1 KGHSH, CDR2 LQKENI. In the case of this clone: Antigen specificity is unknown.

The PCR used 60 Vbeta and 13 Jbeta primers. Repertoires were generated with immunoSEQ multiplex PCR, while TCRdb's copy carries only in-frame clones and drops some. This table holds around 170,000 clones, 60% to 85% found once. The sample was PBMCs. The chain joins TRBV18 to TRBJ1-3; TRBD1 aligns across 7 bases. The source is a man between 35 and 55 years old in good health and CMV-seronegative. Here the CDR3 DNA reads TGTGCCAGCTCACAATACTCCGGGACAGAAGGGGACACCATATATTTT. Protein product: CASSQYSGTEGDTIYF. Filled out from reference TRBV18 and TRBJ1-3, the complete variable domain reads NAGVMQNPRHLVRRRGQEARLRCSPMKGHSHVYWYRQLPEEGLKFMVYLQKENIIDESGMPKERFSAEFPKEGPSILRIQQVVRGDSAAYFCASSQYSGTEGDTIYFGEGSWLTVV.